This TCR beta chain came from a study of Ad26.COV2.S vaccination and SARS-CoV-2 variants. Notes on the study in general: Spike-specific responses of CD8+ and CD4+ T cells were reported to display substantial breadth after vaccination. It is possible that the TCR breadth and depth analyses underestimated the total T cell responses.

Produced via immunoSEQ multiplex PCR; TCRdb's table is partial and in-frame only. The sample lists fewer than 800,000 clones, 89% occurring once. V was trimmed by 4 bases and J by 4 bases, leaving 12 bases between them. The CDR3 runs 14 residues. The germline V gene has CDR1 SGHRS and CDR2 YFSETQ. As regards this clone: Antigen: not known.

Treatment reported: roughly 19 received Ad26.COV2.S at low or high dose, single or two shots; about 5 received placebo; per-sample allocation not given. Samples analyzed were those drawn on day 63 after the first vaccine or placebo injection. This receptor was taken from a person between 18 and 65 years old who received the Ad26.COV2.S COVID-19 vaccine or a placebo. Sequenced here: peripheral blood, sampled in a trial of Ad26.COV2.S vaccine versus placebo. The chain uses TRBV5-1 and TRBJ2-1; possibly TRBD1 for D (7 bases). This CDR3 reads CASSAGQLYNEQFF. The CDR3 coding sequence is TGCGCCAGCAGCGCGGGACAGTTATACAATGAGCAGTTCTTC.